Detailed here is one T cell receptor (beta chain). Its antigen is unknown. This sample was included in a study of T cells in Graves' hyperthyroidism and ophthalmopathy. The study's findings and limits: Separation of ophthalmopathy from stable hyperthyroidism was achieved by a 13 V-J model.

TCR beta CDR3 regions were amplified from RNA transcripts. The HTBI set primed first-round TCR CDR3 RT-PCR. Each CDR3 protein gets one entry after TCRdb re-called the multiplex PCR reads with MiXCR. The repertoire includes some 800,000 distinct CDR3 sequences, over 35% of them detected once, and more than 7% sits in the top ten. Trimming took 1 base from V and 4 from J, leaving 10 bases between them. Germline-derived CDR1 and CDR2 are SGHTA and FQGTGA. The CDR3 is made up of 15 amino acids. The clonotype was recovered from a man in his late teens or twenties with Graves' hyperthyroidism. Sequencing was carried out using blood. The chain uses TRBV7-3 and TRBJ2-2; unclear D gene. CDR3 in DNA: TGTGCCAGCAGCTTAAACGAACCTCCCACCGGGGAGCTGTTTTTT. Translated: CASSLNEPPTGELFF.